Following are 15 T cell receptor beta chains from one sample sequenced in a study of blood T cell repertoires in COVID-19 (dated by TCRdb to the early 2020s). Library prep was done by the immunoSEQ multiplex PCR assay. The clones in this table, taken by TCRdb from immuneACCESS, are in-frame only. Not every clone is retained; where verified, under half of the shortfall comes from an unresolved V gene, and the cause of the rest is unknown. This sample lists 450,000 to 500,000 clones; 75% to 90% were detected once. In total, the top ten clones hold more than 3% of the sample. Material: peripheral blood. The receptor set was obtained from a human donor in a cohort sampled during active COVID-19.

This chain links TRBV20-1 with TRBJ1-2, with D uncertain. Trimming removed 6 bases at V and 6 bases at J, with 11 bases between. CDR3 length: 11 residues. CDR1 and CDR2 from the germline V gene are DFQATT and SNEGSKA (reference sequence). CDR3 region: CSAIEEDGYTF. DNA for the CDR3: TGCAGTGCCATAGAGGAAGATGGCTACACCTTC.

On this clone: An end of the junction differs from the germline gene, which may be a read error. The chain has TRBV4-2 and TRBJ2-7; D might be TRBD1 (5 bases). The CDR3 runs 12 residues. CDR1 and CDR2 from the germline V gene are LGHNA and YNFKEQ. The DNA for the CDR3 is TGTGCCAGCAGCCAAGAGCCGTACAGGCCGTTTTTC. This codes for CASSQEPYRPFF.

The chain has TRBV18 and TRBJ1-2; TRBD1 agrees at 7 bases. The CDR3 length is 13 residues. Germline-derived CDR1 and CDR2 are KGHSH and LQKENI. Trimming cost V 2 bases and J 14 bases; bases outside gene matches: 11. CDR3 in DNA: TGTGCCAGCTCACCAGAACTAAAATGGGACAGAACCTTC. It is translated as CASSPELKWDRTF.

Details on this clone: Other DNA sequences in this sample translate to the same CDR3. The gene calls are TRBV19 and TRBJ1-1; D is ambiguous. V was cut by 2 bases and J by 3 bases, with 7 bases left in between. CDR1 LNHDA and CDR2 SQIVND come from the germline V gene (reference sequence). The CDR3 sequence is 13 residues long. CDR3 sequence: CASSISGDTEAFF. Written as DNA, the CDR3 is TGTGCCAGTAGTATAAGCGGAGACACTGAAGCTTTCTTT.

This rearrangement joins TRBV7-2 to TRBJ2-3; the match to TRBD2 covers 8 bases. Germline CDR1 and CDR2: SGHTA and FQGNSA. This CDR3 has 19 amino acids. Losses at the gene ends were 2 bases for V and 1 base for J; bases not matched to a gene: 14. DNA of the CDR3: TGTGCCAGCAGCTTACTTTTATCCTCTAGCGGGCCCGGCACAGATACGCAGTATTTT. Translated, it gives CASSLLLSSSGPGTDTQYF.

This clone was picked up a small number of times. This chain joins TRBV10-1 and TRBJ1-6, with D possibly TRBD1 on 5 matching bases. V lost 6 bases, J lost 10 bases, and 13 bases lay in between. The germline CDR1 and CDR2 sequences are WNHNN and SYGVQD (reference sequence). The CDR3 sequence is 13 residues long. CDR3 sequence (DNA): TGCGCCAGCAGCCAGACAGTCGACTCACCCCTCCACTTT. Translation: CASSQTVDSPLHF.

The chain is built from TRBV12-3 or TRBV12-4 and TRBJ2-7, with 7 bases aligning to TRBD2. The V gene end was trimmed by 6 bases and the J gene end by 7 bases; junction bases not matched to a gene: 9. The CDR3 runs 13 residues. For the CDR3, the DNA is TGTGCCAGCAGGGTAGCGGGTCCTGGGGAGCAGTACTTC. Amino acid sequence: CASRVAGPGEQYF.

The rearrangement joins TRBV27 to TRBJ1-1; a weak D match, TRBD1 (6 bases). Trimming took off 6 bases at V and 0 bases at J, with 14 bases between the two ends. From germline, CDR1 is MNHEY and CDR2 SMNVEV (reference sequence). The CDR3 totals 15 residues. The CDR3 DNA reads TGTGCCAGCAGCCCTCTCACAGGGCTGAACACTGAAGCTTTCTTT. It codes for CASSPLTGLNTEAFF.

The chain is built from TRBV12-5 and TRBJ2-2, with 8 bases fitting TRBD1. The CDR3 is 15 amino acids. V was pared by 7 bases and J by 7 bases, with 11 bases of the junction left unmatched. Germline CDR1 and CDR2: LGHNT and FRNRAP. The DNA for the CDR3 is TGTGCTAGTGCCTTTGGACAGGGTAGTATCGGGGAGCTGTTTTTT. This translates into CASAFGQGSIGELFF.

The rearrangement joins TRBV19 to TRBJ2-2, with 11 bases identical to TRBD2. Germline V gene sequence: CDR1 LNHDA, CDR2 SQIVND (reference sequence). The CDR3 consists of 19 residues. V was pared by 1 base and J by 5 bases, with 12 bases of the junction left unmatched. This CDR3 is CASSIVQITSGSRTGELFF. CDR3 DNA sequence: TGTGCCAGTAGTATAGTACAGATCACTAGCGGGAGTCGTACCGGGGAGCTGTTTTTT.

Only one count was recorded for this clone. The chain couples TRBV5-1 to TRBJ1-5, with unresolved D. Germline V gives CDR1 SGHRS, CDR2 YFSETQ. V was pared by 0 bases and J by 7 bases, with 8 bases between. The CDR3 sequence is 13 residues long. The CDR3 nucleotides read TGCGCCAGCAGCTTGGACGGGTGGCAGCCCCAGCATTTT. Protein: CASSLDGWQPQHF.

In its sample, this clone was seen once. This chain uses TRBV5-1 with TRBJ2-1, with a tentative D call TRBD2 (5 bases). V shed 4 bases and J shed 7 bases, with 9 bases lying between them. Germline-derived CDR1 and CDR2 are SGHRS and YFSETQ. There are 12 residues in the CDR3. The CDR3 nucleotides read TGCGCCAGCAGCCTCGGCGGGAATGAGCAGTTCTTC. Its translation is CASSLGGNEQFF.

CDR3 sequence reads: CASSTLQGVYGYTF. The CDR3, as DNA: TGTGCCAGTAGTACCTTACAGGGAGTCTATGGCTACACCTTC. J is TRBJ1-2 and V is TRBV19; tentatively, D is TRBD1 (6 bases). Germline loops: CDR1 LNHDA, CDR2 SQIVND (reference sequence). This CDR3 region has 14 residues. Trimming removed 4 bases at V and 4 bases at J, with 13 bases between. The whole variable domain, remainder taken from reference TRBV19 and TRBJ1-2, is DGGITQSPKYLFRKEGQNVTLSCEQNLNHDAMYWYRQDPGQGLRLIYYSQIVNDFQKGDIAEGYSVSREKKESFPLTVTSAQKNPTAFYLCASSTLQGVYGYTFGSGTRLTVV.

This clone was counted between two and nine times. This chain joins TRBV30 and TRBJ2-1, with D possibly matching TRBD2 (6 bases). The CDR3 is 11 residues long. V was clipped by 4 bases and J by 8 bases, with 9 bases between them. The V gene's germline CDR1 is GTSNPN and CDR2 SVGIG (reference sequence). The CDR3 reads CAWTGVDEQFF. In DNA form, the CDR3 reads TGTGCCTGGACGGGGGTGGATGAGCAGTTCTTC.

The chain joins TRBV4-2 to TRBJ2-3; TRBD2 is a possible D gene (6 bases). CDR1 is LGHNA and CDR2 is YNFKEQ in the germline V gene. V dropped 1 base and J dropped 5 bases, with 25 bases sitting between them. This CDR3 has 19 residues. The CDR3 region is CASSQGPGGNGSRVDTQYF. The CDR3 nucleotides read TGTGCCAGCAGCCAAGGGCCTGGAGGTAACGGGAGTCGTGTAGATACGCAGTATTTT.